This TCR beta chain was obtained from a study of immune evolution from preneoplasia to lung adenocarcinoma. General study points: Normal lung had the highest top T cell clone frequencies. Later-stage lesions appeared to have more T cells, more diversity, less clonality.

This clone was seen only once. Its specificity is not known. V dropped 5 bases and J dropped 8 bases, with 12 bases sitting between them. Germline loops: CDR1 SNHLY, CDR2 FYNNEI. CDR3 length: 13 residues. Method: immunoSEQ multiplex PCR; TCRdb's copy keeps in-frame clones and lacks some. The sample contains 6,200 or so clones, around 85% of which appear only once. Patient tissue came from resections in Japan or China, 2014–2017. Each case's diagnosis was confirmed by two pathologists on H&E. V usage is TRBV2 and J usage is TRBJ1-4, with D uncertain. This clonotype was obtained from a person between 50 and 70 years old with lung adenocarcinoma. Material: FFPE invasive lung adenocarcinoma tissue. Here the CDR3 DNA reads TGTGCCAGCAGTAGGTCCGAGAACGAAAAACTGTTTTTT. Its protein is CASSRSENEKLFF.